The clone carrying this T cell receptor beta chain was observed a single time. The data stem from a study of blood T cell repertoires in COVID-19. Study summary: The origin of the acute and convalescent COVID-19 samples was the United States, Italy and Spain. T cells, B-cell-depleted T cells, or PBMCs supplied cDNA or gDNA.

Original methodology: Reference gene primer amplification gave nucleated cell count estimates. TCRdb's copy holds only in-frame clones and misses some; the assay was immunoSEQ multiplex PCR. The D gene and trimming were derived from the DNA, and the V and J assignments and clone size from that table. The sample has some 180,000 clones; over 75% are singletons. Enrollment of patients from Seattle took place during active infection, with longitudinal follow-up. Germline loops: CDR1 MNHNS, CDR2 SASEGT. The CDR3 runs 13 residues. V gave up 1 base and J gave up 3 bases, with 6 bases separating them. The rearrangement joins TRBV6-1 to TRBJ1-2; unclear D gene. This TCR was recovered from a man over 45 with COVID-19, enrolled during active disease. Specimen: peripheral blood. CDR3 region: CASSEDTYYGYTF. The CDR3 DNA is TGTGCCAGCAGTGAAGACACATACTATGGCTACACCTTC.